This T cell receptor beta chain originates from a study of human T cells and chemical hapten exposure. Total RNA extraction was carried out from unfractionated whole blood. Using its own MiXCR run on the 5' RACE reads, TCRdb lists one record per CDR3 protein. The sample yields 95,000 to 120,000 distinct CDR3 sequences, around a fifth seen once. Only a few counts were recorded for this clonotype. The source of this sequence is a human donor in good health.

CDR3 loop: CALSDRRYNEQFF. The CDR3 DNA is TGTGCTCTTAGCGACCGGCGCTACAATGAGCAGTTCTTC. The chain has TRBV2 and TRBJ2-1, with TRBD2 as a possible D gene (5 bases). This CDR3 comprises 13 residues. CDR1 SNHLY and CDR2 FYNNEI come from the germline V gene.